Described below is a single TCR beta chain sequence and its context. The antigen is not known. A read error is possible here, since a much larger clone lies one base away. The source of the sample is a study of molecular identifiers for immune sequencing clone quantification. Study as a whole: Replicate RNA came from 20,000 or 100,000 naive CD8 cells and was split five ways, and four parts were sequenced.

Per the germline V gene, CDR1 is SNHLY and CDR2 is FYNNEI. CDR3 size: 13 residues. Naive CD8 T cells were sorted as CD8+CD4-CCR7+CD45RA+. General observations from the study: Clones exceeding 20 RNA copies carried over 99% of effector molecules but under 1% of naive-cell molecules.

Methods described previously, with TCR primers listed, were used for bulk TCR libraries. TCRdb reanalysed the PCR reads using MiXCR and keeps one entry per CDR3 protein. The repertoire has a few hundred thousand distinct CDR3 sequences, over 20% of them found once; the top ten carry about 0.74%. This TCR came from a human donor in good health. Some libraries in this study had Jurkat cell RNA spiked in. The specimen was naive CD8+ T cells from blood, with Jurkat cell RNA spiked in. Subset here: FACS-sorted CD8+CD4-CCR7+CD45RA+ naive T cells. The V and J genes are TRBV2 and TRBJ2-6; D might be TRBD1 or TRBD2, each matching 5 bases. The CDR3 sequence: CARGVSGANVLPF. The CDR3 nucleotides are TGTGCCCGAGGGGTCTCTGGGGCCAACGTCCTGCCTTTC.